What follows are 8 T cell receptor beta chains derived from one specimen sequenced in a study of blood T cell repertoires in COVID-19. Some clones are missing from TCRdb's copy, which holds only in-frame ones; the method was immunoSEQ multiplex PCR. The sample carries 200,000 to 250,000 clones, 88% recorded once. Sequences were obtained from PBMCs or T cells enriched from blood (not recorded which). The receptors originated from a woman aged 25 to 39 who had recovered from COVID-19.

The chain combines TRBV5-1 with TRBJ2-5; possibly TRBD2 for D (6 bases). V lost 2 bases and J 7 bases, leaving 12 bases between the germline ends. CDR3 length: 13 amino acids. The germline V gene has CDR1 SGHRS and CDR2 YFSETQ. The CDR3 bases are TGCGCCAGCAGCTTTAGTACGGGGGTGACCCAGTACTTC. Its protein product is CASSFSTGVTQYF. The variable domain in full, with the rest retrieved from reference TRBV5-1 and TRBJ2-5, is KAGVTQTPRYLIKTRGQQVTLSCSPISGHRSVSWYQQTPGQGLQFLFEYFSETQRNKGNFPGRFSGRQFSNSRSEMNVSTLELGDSALYLCASSFSTGVTQYFGPGTRLLVL.

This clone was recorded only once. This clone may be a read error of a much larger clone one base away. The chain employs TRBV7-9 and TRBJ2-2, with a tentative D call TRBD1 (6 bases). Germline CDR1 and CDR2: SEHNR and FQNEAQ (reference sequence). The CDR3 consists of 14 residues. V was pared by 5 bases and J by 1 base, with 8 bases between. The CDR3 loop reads CASSRTENTGELFF. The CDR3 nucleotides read TGTGCCAGCAGCCGGACAGAGAACACCGGGGAGCTGTTTTTT.

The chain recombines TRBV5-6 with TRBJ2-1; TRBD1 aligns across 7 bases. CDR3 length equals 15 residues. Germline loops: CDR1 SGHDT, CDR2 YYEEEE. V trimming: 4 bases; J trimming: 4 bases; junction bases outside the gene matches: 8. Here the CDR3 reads CASSPHRTGYNEQFF. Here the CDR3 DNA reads TGTGCCAGCAGCCCGCACCGGACAGGATACAATGAGCAGTTCTTC.

The CDR3 DNA follows: TGTGCCACCAGTGATTTACCAGGGACAGACTATGGCTACACCTTC. It encodes CATSDLPGTDYGYTF. The chain joins TRBV24-1 to TRBJ1-2; 7 positions match TRBD1. The CDR3 runs 15 residues. Germline V gene data show CDR1 as KGHDR and CDR2 as SFDVKD. Trimming took 1 base from V and 3 from J; bases not matched to a gene: 4.

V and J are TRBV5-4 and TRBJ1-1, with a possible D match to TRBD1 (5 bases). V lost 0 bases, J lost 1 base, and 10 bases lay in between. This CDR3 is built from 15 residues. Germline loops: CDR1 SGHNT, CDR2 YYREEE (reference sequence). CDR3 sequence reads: CASSLGSGGNTEAFF. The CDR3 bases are TGTGCCAGCAGCTTGGGATCGGGGGGGAACACTGAAGCTTTCTTT.

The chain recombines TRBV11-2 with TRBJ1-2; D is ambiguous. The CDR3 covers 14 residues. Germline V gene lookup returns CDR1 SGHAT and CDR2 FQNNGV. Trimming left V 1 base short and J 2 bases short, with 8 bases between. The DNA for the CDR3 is TGTGCCAGCAGCTTAGGGGGAGGGAACTATGGCTACACCTTC. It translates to CASSLGGGNYGYTF.

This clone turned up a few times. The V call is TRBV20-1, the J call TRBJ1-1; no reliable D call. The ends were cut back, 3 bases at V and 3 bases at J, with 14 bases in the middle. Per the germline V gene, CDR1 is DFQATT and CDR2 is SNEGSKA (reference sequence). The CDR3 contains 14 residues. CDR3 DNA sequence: TGCAGTGCTAGTCCGACCCGGAGAGACACTGAAGCTTTCTTT. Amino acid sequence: CSASPTRRDTEAFF.

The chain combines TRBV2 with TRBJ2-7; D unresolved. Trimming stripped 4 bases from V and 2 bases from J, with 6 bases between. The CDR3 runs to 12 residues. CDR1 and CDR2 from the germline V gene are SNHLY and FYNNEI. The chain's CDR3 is CASSAEAYEQYF. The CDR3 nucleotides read TGTGCCAGCAGTGCTGAGGCCTACGAGCAGTACTTC. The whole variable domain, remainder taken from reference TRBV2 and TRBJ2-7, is EPEVTQTPSHQVTQMGQEVILRCVPISNHLYFYWYRQILGQKVEFLVSFYNNEISEKSEIFDDQFSVERPDGSNFTLKIRSTKLEDSAMYFCASSAEAYEQYFGPGTRLTVT.